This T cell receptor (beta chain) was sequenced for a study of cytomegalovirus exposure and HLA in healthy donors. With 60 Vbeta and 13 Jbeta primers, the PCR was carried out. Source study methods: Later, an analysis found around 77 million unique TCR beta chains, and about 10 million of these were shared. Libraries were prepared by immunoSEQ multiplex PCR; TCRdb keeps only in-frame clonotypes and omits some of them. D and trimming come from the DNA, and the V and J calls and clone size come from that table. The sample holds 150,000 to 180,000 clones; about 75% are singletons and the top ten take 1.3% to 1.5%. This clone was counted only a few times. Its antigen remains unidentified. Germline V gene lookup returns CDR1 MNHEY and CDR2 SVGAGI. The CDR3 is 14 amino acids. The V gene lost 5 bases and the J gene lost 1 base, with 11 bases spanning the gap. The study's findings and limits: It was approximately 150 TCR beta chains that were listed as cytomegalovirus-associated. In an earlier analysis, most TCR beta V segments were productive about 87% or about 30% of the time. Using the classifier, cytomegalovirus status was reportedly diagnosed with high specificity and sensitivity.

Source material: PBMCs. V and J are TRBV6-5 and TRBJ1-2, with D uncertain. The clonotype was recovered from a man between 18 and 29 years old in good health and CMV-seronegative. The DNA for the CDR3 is TGTGCCAGCAGTCTGGACTCGCTTAACTATGGCTACACCTTC. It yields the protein CASSLDSLNYGYTF.